The 18 T cell receptor beta chains presented below share a single source sample, sequenced in a study of response to subunit inactivated influenza vaccine. MiXCR, run by TCRdb on the RT-PCR reads, gives a single entry per CDR3 protein. The sample lists roughly 700,000 distinct CDR3 sequences, roughly 13% occurring once. Sequenced here: PBMCs from blood, sampled roughly 2 weeks before vaccination. These receptors were taken from a man aged 45-65 years who received an inactivated influenza vaccine.

This chain connects TRBV29-1 to TRBJ2-7, with D possibly TRBD2 on 6 matching bases. The CDR3 runs 13 residues. Trimming removed 1 base from V and 3 bases from J, with 10 bases in between. The germline CDR1 and CDR2 sequences are SQVTM and ANQGSEA. The CDR3 bases are TGCAGCGTTGAAGGCGGGGCCTTCTACGAGCAGTACTTC. Its translation is CSVEGGAFYEQYF.

This chain uses TRBV6-2 or TRBV6-3 with TRBJ1-2; D remains unclear. Per germline, CDR1 MNHEY and CDR2 SVGEGT. Trimming removed 2 bases from V and 4 bases from J, with 11 bases in between. This CDR3 has 14 amino acids. The CDR3 nucleotides read TGTGCCAGCAGTTACACCCCGTCCTCCTATGGCTACACCTTC. It specifies CASSYTPSSYGYTF.

This clonotype has a count of ten or more. The V call is TRBV4-1, the J call TRBJ1-1; D might be TRBD1 (5 bases). From germline, CDR1 is MGHRA and CDR2 YSYEKL. V dropped 7 bases and J dropped 4 bases, with 19 bases sitting between them. This CDR3 is built from 15 residues. The chain's CDR3 is CASTRDGQGGTEAFF. The CDR3 coding sequence is TGCGCCAGCACCCGGGATGGTCAGGGCGGCACTGAAGCTTTCTTT.

This clonotype showed up just a few times. The rearrangement links TRBV28 to TRBJ2-7; D gene ambiguous. The CDR3 covers 16 residues. With 6 bases removed from V and 2 bases from J, the gap between germline ends came to 20 bases. Germline assignment: CDR1 MDHEN and CDR2 SYDVKM. Here the CDR3 reads CASSYYRQRSAYEQYF. In nucleotides, the CDR3 is TGTGCCAGCAGCTACTACCGACAAAGGTCGGCCTACGAGCAGTACTTC.

The V gene is TRBV11-1, the J gene TRBJ2-1; 11 bases map to TRBD2. The CDR3 contains 15 residues. Trimming took 2 bases from V and 8 from J; bases not matched to a gene: 5. The germline V gene has CDR1 SGHAT and CDR2 FQDESV (reference sequence). CDR3 coding DNA: TGTGCCAGCAGCTTACTAGCGGGAGGTTTGGATGAGCAGTTCTTC. This translates into CASSLLAGGLDEQFF.

The chain carries TRBV4-2 and TRBJ1-1; 7 positions agree with TRBD1. Per the germline V gene, CDR1 is LGHNA and CDR2 is YNFKEQ. Trimming at V came to 4 bases and at J to 0 bases, leaving 8 bases not matched to a gene. There are 16 residues in the CDR3. This CDR3 is CASSLGTDIMNTEAFF. In DNA form, the CDR3 reads TGTGCCAGCAGCCTTGGGACAGATATTATGAACACTGAAGCTTTCTTT.

The table lists this clonotype with many counts. The genes are TRBV29-1 and TRBJ2-2; D remains unclear. The CDR3 runs 13 residues. Germline values: CDR1 SQVTM, CDR2 ANQGSEA. V lost 3 bases and J 2 bases, leaving 7 bases between the germline ends. The CDR3 coding sequence is TGCAGCGTTGACGCAGGAAACACCGGGGAGCTGTTTTTT. Translation gives CSVDAGNTGELFF.

This clonotype was counted between two and nine times. The chain joins TRBV27 to TRBJ1-6; D gene unclear. This CDR3 region has 14 residues. Germline V gives CDR1 MNHEY, CDR2 SMNVEV (reference sequence). The germline V and J ends were trimmed by 7 bases and 2 bases, with 9 bases remaining between them. Written as DNA, the CDR3 is TGTGCCAGCACTTGGGCGACCTATAATTCACCCCTCCACTTT. Its protein is CASTWATYNSPLHF.

This clonotype has more than one count but fewer than ten. The V and J genes are TRBV27 and TRBJ2-1; 10 positions match TRBD2. The CDR3 runs 19 residues. Per the germline V gene, CDR1 is MNHEY and CDR2 is SMNVEV (reference sequence). V trimming: 1 base; J trimming: 3 bases; junction bases outside the gene matches: 12. The chain's CDR3 is CASSLYIAGGPNLYNEQFF. In DNA, the CDR3 is TGTGCCAGCAGTTTATATATAGCGGGAGGCCCGAACCTCTACAATGAGCAGTTCTTC.

The chain employs TRBV10-3 and TRBJ1-2; the D gene is possibly TRBD1 (6 bases). Between the trimmed V and J ends, which lost 0 bases and 8 bases, there was a span of 13 bases. CDR1 and CDR2 (germline): ENHRY, SYGVKD. The CDR3 consists of 14 residues. Written as DNA, the CDR3 is TGTGCCATCAGTGAGTCAGGCAGGGGATCCGGCTACACCTTC. It codes for CAISESGRGSGYTF.

The CDR3 nucleotides are TGTGCCAGCAGCAGCAGAAGGGAGGGCTACACCTTC. Translated, it gives CASSSRREGYTF. V and J are TRBV7-9 and TRBJ1-2; D is unclear. V was trimmed by 5 bases and J by 8 bases, leaving 12 bases between them. Germline V gene data show CDR1 as SEHNR and CDR2 as FQNEAQ (reference sequence). This CDR3 comprises 12 residues.

The chain has TRBV4-3 and TRBJ2-1, with D tentatively TRBD1 (6 bases). The CDR3 has 12 amino acids. The germline V gene has CDR1 LGHNA and CDR2 YSLEER. Trimming left V 0 bases short and J 11 bases short, with 8 bases between. CDR3 in DNA: TGCGCCAGCAGCCAAGATCAGGGGAAGCAGTTCTTC. As protein: CASSQDQGKQFF.

The chain joins TRBV20-1 to TRBJ2-4; 13 positions match TRBD2. The length of the CDR3 is 20 residues. Germline V gene lookup returns CDR1 DFQATT and CDR2 SNEGSKA (reference sequence). V gave up 2 bases and J gave up 2 bases; unmatched junction bases: 15. The CDR3 DNA reads as TGCAGTGCTAGATCACCAACTAGCGGGGGGGCCATCGGGCCCAAAAACATTCAGTACTTC. Translated, it gives CSARSPTSGGAIGPKNIQYF.

The gene calls are TRBV7-2 and TRBJ2-1; 8 bases fit TRBD2. CDR1 and CDR2 (germline): SGHTA, FQGNSA. Germline trimming cut 5 bases from V and 5 bases from J; bases unmatched to any gene: 8. The CDR3 runs to 15 residues. CDR3 nucleotide sequence: TGTGCCAGCAGCCGGGGGGGCGGGGGCCACAATGAGCAGTTCTTC. Protein sequence: CASSRGGGGHNEQFF.

This clonotype was detected only a few times. V is TRBV29-1 and J is TRBJ2-7, with TRBD2 matching 9 bases. Germline V gene sequence: CDR1 SQVTM, CDR2 ANQGSEA. J lost 3 bases, V lost 3 bases, and 6 bases had no gene match. The CDR3 sequence is 14 residues long. CDR3 coding DNA: TGCAGCGTTGAGGTTGCGGGAGGGTTCTACGAGCAGTACTTC. The encoded protein is CSVEVAGGFYEQYF.

The table lists this clonotype with a few counts. This chain links TRBV7-8 with TRBJ2-7; 8 bases line up with TRBD1. V trimming: 5 bases; J trimming: 6 bases; junction bases outside the gene matches: 3. Germline CDR1 SGHVS, CDR2 FQNEAQ. The CDR3 is 12 amino acids. The CDR3 loop is CASSRTGTEQYF. The CDR3 DNA follows: TGTGCCAGCAGCAGGACAGGGACCGAGCAGTACTTC.

This clonotype was found many times. The chain employs TRBV20-1 and TRBJ2-1; no definite D call. CDR1 DFQATT and CDR2 SNEGSKA come from the germline V gene (reference sequence). The CDR3 spans 13 residues. V dropped 6 bases and J dropped 5 bases, with 14 bases sitting between them. The CDR3 loop is CSAERDADNEQFF. In DNA, the CDR3 is TGCAGTGCCGAGCGCGACGCCGACAATGAGCAGTTCTTC.

This clonotype was recorded at least ten times. V and J are TRBV20-1 and TRBJ1-1, with a possible D match to TRBD1 (5 bases). CDR3 size: 14 residues. Germline lookup yields CDR1 DFQATT and CDR2 SNEGSKA (reference sequence). V gave up 5 bases and J gave up 1 base, with 14 bases separating them. The CDR3 sequence is CSAGTGRENTEAFF. CDR3 bases: TGCAGTGCTGGGACCGGCCGGGAGAACACTGAAGCTTTCTTT.